This entry is about one T cell receptor beta chain. The data belong to a study of blood T cell repertoires in COVID-19. The CDR3 sequence is 13 residues long. CDR1 is WNHNN and CDR2 is SYGVQD in the germline V gene (reference sequence). Trimming left V 6 bases short and J 5 bases short, with 13 bases between. The study recruited people aged roughly 18 to 100 years across 24 US areas. The protocol was immunoSEQ multiplex PCR, while the TCRdb copy is restricted to in-frame clones and leaves out a portion. The table lists about 270,000 clones, roughly nine tenths of them singletons. J is TRBJ1-2 and V is TRBV10-1, with a tentative D call TRBD1 (6 bases). Sample: PBMCs or T cells enriched from blood (not recorded which). The origin of this receptor is a young woman who had recovered from COVID-19. DNA for the CDR3: TGCGCCAGCAGCCTGACAGGCGGTTATGGCTACACCTTC. Translated: CASSLTGGYGYTF.